This TCR beta chain is from a study of T cell repertoires in cytomegalovirus infection. The CDR3 runs to 16 residues. Trimming pared 6 bases from V and 0 bases from J, leaving 15 bases between. Looked up from germline, CDR1 is SGHTA and CDR2 is FQGNSA. TCRdb analysed the reads with MiXCR anew, one entry per CDR3 protein. The sample yields 310,000 or so distinct CDR3 sequences, about a quarter seen once. The sample holds a few counts of this clonotype. Antigen specificity is unknown. Study-wide findings and caveats: Dominating the ex vivo response were TCR beta clonotypes that were CMV-specific and HLA-C-restricted.

The TCR was taken from a human donor in good health (CMV status not recorded). Some clones in this sample may be carry-over from other donors' samples. The sequenced sample was PBMCs. The chain employs TRBV7-2 and TRBJ2-1, with a possible D match to TRBD2 (5 bases). The CDR3 region has the DNA TGTGCCAGCAGAATGGGTAGAGGGAGCTCCTACAATGAGCAGTTCTTC. Its protein is CASRMGRGSSYNEQFF.